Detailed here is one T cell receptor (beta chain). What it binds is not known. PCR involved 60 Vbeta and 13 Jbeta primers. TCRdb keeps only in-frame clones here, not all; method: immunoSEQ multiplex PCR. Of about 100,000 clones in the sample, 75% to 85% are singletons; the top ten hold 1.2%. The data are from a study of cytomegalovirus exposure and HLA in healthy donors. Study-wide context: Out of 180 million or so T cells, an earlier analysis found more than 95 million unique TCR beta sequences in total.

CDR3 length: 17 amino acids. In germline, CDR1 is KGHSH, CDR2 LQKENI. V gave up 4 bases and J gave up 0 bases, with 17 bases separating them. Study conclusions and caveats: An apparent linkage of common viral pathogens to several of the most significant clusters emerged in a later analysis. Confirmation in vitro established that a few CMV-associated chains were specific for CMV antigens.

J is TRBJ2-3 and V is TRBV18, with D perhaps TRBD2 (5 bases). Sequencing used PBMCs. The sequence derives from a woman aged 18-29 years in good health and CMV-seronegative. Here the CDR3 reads CASSQSRTRISTDTQYF. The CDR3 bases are TGTGCCAGCTCACAATCCCGGACTCGCATCAGCACAGATACGCAGTATTTT.